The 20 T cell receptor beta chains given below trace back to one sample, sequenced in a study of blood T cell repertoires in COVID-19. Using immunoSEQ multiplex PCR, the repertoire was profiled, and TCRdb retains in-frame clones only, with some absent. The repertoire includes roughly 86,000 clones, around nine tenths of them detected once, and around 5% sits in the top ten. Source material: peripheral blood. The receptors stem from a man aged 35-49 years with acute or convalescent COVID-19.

The CDR3 is CSVEVSGGDEQYF. CDR3 coding DNA: TGCAGCGTTGAAGTGTCCGGAGGGGACGAGCAGTACTTC. The chain combines TRBV29-1 with TRBJ2-7, with TRBD2 as a possible D gene (6 bases). The CDR3 sequence is 13 residues long. CDR1 and CDR2 (germline): SQVTM, ANQGSEA. Trimming took 1 base from V and 5 from J, leaving 12 bases between them.

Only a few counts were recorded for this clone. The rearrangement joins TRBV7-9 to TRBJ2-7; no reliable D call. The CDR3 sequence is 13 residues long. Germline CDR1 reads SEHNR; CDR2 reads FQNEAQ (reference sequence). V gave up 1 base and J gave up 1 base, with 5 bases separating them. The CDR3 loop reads CASSLGDSYEQYF. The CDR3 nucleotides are TGTGCCAGCAGCTTAGGAGATTCCTACGAGCAGTACTTC.

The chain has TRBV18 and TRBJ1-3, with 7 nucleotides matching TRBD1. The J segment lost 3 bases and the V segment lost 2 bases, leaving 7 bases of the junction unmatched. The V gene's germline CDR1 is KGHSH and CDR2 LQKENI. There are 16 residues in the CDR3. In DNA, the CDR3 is TGTGCCAGCTCACCATCTCGACAGGGCGGTGGAAACACCATATATTTT. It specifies CASSPSRQGGGNTIYF.

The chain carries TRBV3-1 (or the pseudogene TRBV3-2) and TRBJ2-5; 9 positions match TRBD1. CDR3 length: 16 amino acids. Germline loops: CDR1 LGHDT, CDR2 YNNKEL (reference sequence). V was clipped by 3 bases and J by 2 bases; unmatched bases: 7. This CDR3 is CASSHAGTGTQETQYF. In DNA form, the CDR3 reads TGTGCCAGCAGCCACGCCGGGACAGGGACTCAAGAGACCCAGTACTTC.

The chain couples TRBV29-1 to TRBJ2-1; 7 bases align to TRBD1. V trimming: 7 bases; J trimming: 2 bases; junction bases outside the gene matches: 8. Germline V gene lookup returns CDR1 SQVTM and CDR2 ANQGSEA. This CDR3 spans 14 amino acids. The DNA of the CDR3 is TGCAGCGCCCCCACCGGGACAGCCTACAATGAGCAGTTCTTC. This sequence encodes CSAPTGTAYNEQFF.

CDR3 amino acids: CASSLGRQSDTQYF. Written as DNA, the CDR3 is TGTGCCAGCAGCTTAGGCCGCCAGTCAGATACGCAGTATTTT. The chain combines TRBV11-2 with TRBJ2-3; D remains ambiguous. The ends were cut back, 1 base at V and 4 bases at J, with 9 bases in the middle. The CDR3 is made up of 14 amino acids. The germline gives CDR1 SGHAT, CDR2 FQNNGV. The full variable domain, its missing parts supplied by reference TRBV11-2 and TRBJ2-3, is EAGVAQSPRYKIIEKRQSVAFWCNPISGHATLYWYQQILGQGPKLLIQFQNNGVVDDSQLPKDRFSAERLKGVDSTLKIQPAKLEDSAVYLCASSLGRQSDTQYFGPGTRLTVL.

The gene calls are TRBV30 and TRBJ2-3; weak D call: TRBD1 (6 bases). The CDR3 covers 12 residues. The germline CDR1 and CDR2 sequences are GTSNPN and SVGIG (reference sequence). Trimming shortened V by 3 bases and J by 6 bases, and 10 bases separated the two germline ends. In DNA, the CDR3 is TGTGCCTGGAGCGCAGGGGACGATACGCAGTATTTT. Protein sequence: CAWSAGDDTQYF.

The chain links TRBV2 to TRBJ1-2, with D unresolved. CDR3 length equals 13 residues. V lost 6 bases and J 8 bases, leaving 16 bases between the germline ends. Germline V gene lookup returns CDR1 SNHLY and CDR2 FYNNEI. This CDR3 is CASRTDLRGGYTF. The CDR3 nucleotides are TGTGCCAGCAGAACCGACTTGCGTGGAGGCTACACCTTC.

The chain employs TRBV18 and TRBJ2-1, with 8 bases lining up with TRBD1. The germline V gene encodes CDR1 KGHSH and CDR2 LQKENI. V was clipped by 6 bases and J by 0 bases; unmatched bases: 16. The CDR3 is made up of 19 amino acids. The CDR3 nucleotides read TGTGCCAGCTCGCTCACCGGGACAGGCCTCATGAGCTCCTACAATGAGCAGTTCTTC. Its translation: CASSLTGTGLMSSYNEQFF.

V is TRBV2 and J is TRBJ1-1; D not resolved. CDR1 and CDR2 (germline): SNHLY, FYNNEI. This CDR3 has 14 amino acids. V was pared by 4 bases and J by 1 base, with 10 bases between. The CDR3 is CASSVKRWNTEAFF. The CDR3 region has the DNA TGTGCCAGCAGTGTAAAGAGGTGGAACACTGAAGCTTTCTTT.

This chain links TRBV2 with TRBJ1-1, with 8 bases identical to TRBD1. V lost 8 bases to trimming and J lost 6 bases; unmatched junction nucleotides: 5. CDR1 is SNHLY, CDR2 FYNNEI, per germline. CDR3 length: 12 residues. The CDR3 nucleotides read TGTGCCAGCCGATGGACAGGGCCTGAAGCTTTCTTT. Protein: CASRWTGPEAFF.

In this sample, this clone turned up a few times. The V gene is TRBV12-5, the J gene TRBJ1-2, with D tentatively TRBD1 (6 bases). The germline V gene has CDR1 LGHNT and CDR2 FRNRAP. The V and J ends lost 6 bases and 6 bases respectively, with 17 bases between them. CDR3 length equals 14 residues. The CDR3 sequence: CASGLIQGTDGYTF. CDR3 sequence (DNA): TGTGCTAGTGGCCTGATTCAGGGGACGGATGGCTACACCTTC.

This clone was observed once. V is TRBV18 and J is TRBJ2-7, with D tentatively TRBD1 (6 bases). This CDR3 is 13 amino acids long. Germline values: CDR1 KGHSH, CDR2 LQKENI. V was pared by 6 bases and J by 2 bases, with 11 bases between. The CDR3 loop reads CASSRQGTYEQYF. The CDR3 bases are TGTGCCAGCTCGAGGCAGGGGACCTACGAGCAGTACTTC.

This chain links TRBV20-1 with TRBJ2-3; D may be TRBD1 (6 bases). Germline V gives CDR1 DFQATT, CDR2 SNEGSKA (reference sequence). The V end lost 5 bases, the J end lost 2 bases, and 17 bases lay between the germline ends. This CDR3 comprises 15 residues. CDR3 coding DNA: TGCAGTGCTGGTGGGGGCAATTCGGCCACAGATACGCAGTATTTT. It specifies CSAGGGNSATDTQYF.

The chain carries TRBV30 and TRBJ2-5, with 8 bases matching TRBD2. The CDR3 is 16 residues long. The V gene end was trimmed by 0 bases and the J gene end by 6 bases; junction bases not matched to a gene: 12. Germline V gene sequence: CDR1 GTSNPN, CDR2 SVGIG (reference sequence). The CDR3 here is CAWSVRRTSPRQTQYF. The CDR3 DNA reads TGTGCCTGGAGTGTAAGGAGGACTAGCCCTCGGCAGACCCAGTACTTC. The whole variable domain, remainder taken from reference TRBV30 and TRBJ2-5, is SQTIHQWPATLVQPVGSPLSLECTVEGTSNPNLYWYRQAAGRGLQLLFYSVGIGQISSEVPQNLSASRPQDRQFILSSKKLLLSDSGFYLCAWSVRRTSPRQTQYFGPGTRLLVL.

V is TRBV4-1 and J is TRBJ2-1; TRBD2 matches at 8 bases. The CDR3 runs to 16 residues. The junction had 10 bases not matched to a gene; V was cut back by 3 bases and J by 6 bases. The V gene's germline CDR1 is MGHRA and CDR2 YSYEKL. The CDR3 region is CASSHLGLDVGNEQFF. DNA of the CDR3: TGCGCCAGCAGCCATTTGGGACTAGATGTCGGCAATGAGCAGTTCTTC.

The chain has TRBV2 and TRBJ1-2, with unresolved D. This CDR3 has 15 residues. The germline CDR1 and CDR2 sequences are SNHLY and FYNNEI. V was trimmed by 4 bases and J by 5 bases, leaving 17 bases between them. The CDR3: CASSVGGSGFYGYTF. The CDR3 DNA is TGTGCCAGCAGTGTTGGTGGATCAGGTTTTTATGGCTACACCTTC.

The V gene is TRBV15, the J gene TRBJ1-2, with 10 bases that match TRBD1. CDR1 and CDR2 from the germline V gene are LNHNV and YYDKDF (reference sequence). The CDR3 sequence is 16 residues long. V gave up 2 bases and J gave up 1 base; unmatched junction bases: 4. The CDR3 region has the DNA TGTGCCACCAGCAGACAAAGGACAGGGGGTAACTATGGCTACACCTTC. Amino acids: CATSRQRTGGNYGYTF.

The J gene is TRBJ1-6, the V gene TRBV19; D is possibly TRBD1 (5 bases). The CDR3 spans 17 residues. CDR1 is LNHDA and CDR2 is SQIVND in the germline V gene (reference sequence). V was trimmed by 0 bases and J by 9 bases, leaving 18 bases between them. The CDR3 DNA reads TGTGCCAGTAGTATAGATCACAGGACGGTGGCAGGTTCACCCCTCCACTTT. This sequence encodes CASSIDHRTVAGSPLHF.

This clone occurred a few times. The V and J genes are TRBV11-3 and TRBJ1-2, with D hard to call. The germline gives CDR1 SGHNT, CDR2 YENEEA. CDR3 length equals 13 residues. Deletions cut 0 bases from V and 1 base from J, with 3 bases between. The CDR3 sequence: CASSLDSNYGYTF. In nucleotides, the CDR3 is TGTGCCAGCAGCTTAGACAGTAACTATGGCTACACCTTC.